This T cell receptor beta chain was profiled in a study of T cell repertoires and HLA-DP antigens. Untouched CD4+ T cells were bead-isolated from PBMC at 95% to 98% purity. In germline, CDR1 is SGDLS, CDR2 YYNGEE. V lost 4 bases, J lost 16 bases, and 7 bases stayed unmatched. The CDR3 is 12 residues long. With regard to this clone: Its antigen is not identified.

Clones were sequenced by immunoSEQ multiplex PCR, and TCRdb holds only the in-frame ones, with some missing. This sample has roughly 120,000 clones; 80% to 95% occur once, and the top ten carry 0.27%. The chain employs TRBV9 and TRBJ2-1, with 11 bases matching TRBD2. This sequence originates from a young woman in good health and CMV-seronegative. The sequencing input was CD4+ T cells from PBMCs. CDR3 nucleotide sequence: TGTGCCAGCAGCCCTCTAGCGGGAGGCCCATTCTTC. Residues: CASSPLAGGPFF.